This note documents a single TCR beta chain sequence. Its antigen remains unknown. Study findings and constraints: The larger cohort examined one V-J beta rearrangement, not whole repertoires.

TCRdb analysed the 5' RACE reads with MiXCR anew, one entry per CDR3 protein. Of roughly 55,000 distinct CDR3 sequences in the sample, approximately 25% are singletons; the top ten hold about 3%. V shed 3 bases, J shed 0 bases, and the junction held 11 bases outside the gene matches. The CDR3 consists of 19 residues. Germline loops: CDR1 MNHNY, CDR2 SVGAGI (reference sequence). The TCR was taken from a female donor with breast cancer. The specimen sequenced was tumor-infiltrating naive CD4+ T cells sorted from the breast tumor. Subset denoted: naive CD4+ T cells, CD4+CD45RA+CD25-. This chain uses TRBV6-6 with TRBJ2-6, with 7 positions matching TRBD2. The CDR3 protein is CASSYHRGRGGSGANVLTF. CDR3 nucleotide sequence: TGTGCCAGCAGTTATCATCGAGGGCGCGGGGGCTCTGGGGCCAACGTCCTGACTTTC.